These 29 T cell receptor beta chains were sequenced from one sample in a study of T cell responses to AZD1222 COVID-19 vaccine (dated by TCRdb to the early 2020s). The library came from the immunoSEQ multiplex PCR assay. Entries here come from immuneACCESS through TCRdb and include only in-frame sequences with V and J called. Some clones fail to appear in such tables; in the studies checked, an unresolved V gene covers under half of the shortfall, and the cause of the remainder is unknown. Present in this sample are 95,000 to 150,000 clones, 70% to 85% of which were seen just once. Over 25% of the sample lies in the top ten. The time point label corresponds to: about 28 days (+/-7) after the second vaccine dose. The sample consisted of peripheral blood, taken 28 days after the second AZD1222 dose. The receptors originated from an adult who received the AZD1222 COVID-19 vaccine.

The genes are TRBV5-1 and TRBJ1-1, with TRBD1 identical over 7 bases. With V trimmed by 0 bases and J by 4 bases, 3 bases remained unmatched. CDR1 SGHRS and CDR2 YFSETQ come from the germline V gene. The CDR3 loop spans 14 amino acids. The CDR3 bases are TGCGCCAGCAGCTTGGGGCAGGGGGGCACTGAAGCTTTCTTT. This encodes CASSLGQGGTEAFF.

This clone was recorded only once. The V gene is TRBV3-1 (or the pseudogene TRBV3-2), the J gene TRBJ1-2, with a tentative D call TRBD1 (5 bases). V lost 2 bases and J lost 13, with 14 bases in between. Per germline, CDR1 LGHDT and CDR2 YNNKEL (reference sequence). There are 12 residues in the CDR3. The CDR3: CASSQLTEQRTF. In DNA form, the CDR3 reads TGTGCCAGCAGCCAATTGACAGAGCAACGCACCTTC.

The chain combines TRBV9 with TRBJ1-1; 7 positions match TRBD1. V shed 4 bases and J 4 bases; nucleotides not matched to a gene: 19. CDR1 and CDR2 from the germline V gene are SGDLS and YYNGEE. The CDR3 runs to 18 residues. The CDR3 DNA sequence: TGTGCCAGCAGCCTTAGTAGTGGCAAGGGGGCGGGGGGCACTGAAGCTTTCTTT. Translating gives CASSLSSGKGAGGTEAFF. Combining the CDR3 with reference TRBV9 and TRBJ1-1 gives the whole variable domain DSGVTQTPKHLITATGQRVTLRCSPRSGDLSVYWYQQSLDQGLQFLIQYYNGEERAKGNILERFSAQQFPDLHSELNLSSLELGDSALYFCASSLSSGKGAGGTEAFFGQGTRLTVV.

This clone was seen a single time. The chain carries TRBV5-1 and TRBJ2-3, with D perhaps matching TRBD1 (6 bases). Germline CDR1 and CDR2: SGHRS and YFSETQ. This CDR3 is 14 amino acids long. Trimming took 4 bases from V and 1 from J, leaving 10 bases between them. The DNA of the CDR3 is TGCGCCAGCAGCCTTGGACAGCGCACAGATACGCAGTATTTT. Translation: CASSLGQRTDTQYF.

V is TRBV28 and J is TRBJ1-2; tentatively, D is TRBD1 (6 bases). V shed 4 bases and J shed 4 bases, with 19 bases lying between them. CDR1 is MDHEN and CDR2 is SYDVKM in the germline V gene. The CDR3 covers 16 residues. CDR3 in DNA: TGTGCCAGCAGTTCCGGGACACCCAGAACTTTCTATGGCTACACCTTC. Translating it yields CASSSGTPRTFYGYTF.

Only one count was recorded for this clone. The CDR3 reads CASSLTVLNTEAFF. The DNA for the CDR3 is TGCGCCAGCAGCTTGACAGTATTGAACACTGAAGCTTTCTTT. The chain recombines TRBV5-1 with TRBJ1-1, with D unclear. The CDR3 is 14 residues long. CDR1 is SGHRS, CDR2 YFSETQ, per germline. V lost 1 base to trimming and J lost 0 bases, with 7 bases between them.

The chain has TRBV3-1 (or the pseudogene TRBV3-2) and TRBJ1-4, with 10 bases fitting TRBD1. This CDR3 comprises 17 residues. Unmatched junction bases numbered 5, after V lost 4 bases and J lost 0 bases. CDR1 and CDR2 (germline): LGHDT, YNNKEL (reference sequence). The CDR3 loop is CASSPWDRGPTNEKLFF. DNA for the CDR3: TGTGCCAGCAGCCCGTGGGACAGGGGACCAACTAATGAAAAACTGTTTTTT.

Here the CDR3 reads CASSFLQGGDTEAFF. The CDR3 DNA is TGCGCCAGCAGCTTCTTACAGGGTGGGGACACTGAAGCTTTCTTT. This chain links TRBV5-1 with TRBJ1-1; D might be TRBD1 (6 bases). CDR1 and CDR2 from the germline V gene are SGHRS and YFSETQ. V lost 2 bases and J 3 bases, leaving 14 bases between the germline ends. The CDR3 runs to 15 residues.

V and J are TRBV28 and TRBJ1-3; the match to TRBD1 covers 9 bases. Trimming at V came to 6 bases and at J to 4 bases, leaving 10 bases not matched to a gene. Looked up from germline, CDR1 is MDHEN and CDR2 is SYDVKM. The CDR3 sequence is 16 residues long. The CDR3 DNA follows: TGTGCCAGCAGACCGACCGGGACAGGGCTGGGAAACACCATATATTTT. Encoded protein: CASRPTGTGLGNTIYF.

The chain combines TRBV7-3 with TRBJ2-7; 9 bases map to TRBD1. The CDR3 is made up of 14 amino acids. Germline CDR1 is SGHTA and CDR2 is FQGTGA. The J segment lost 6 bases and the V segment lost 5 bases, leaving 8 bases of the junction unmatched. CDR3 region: CASSLQDRGGEQYF. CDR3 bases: TGTGCCAGCAGCCTACAGGACAGGGGTGGCGAGCAGTACTTC.

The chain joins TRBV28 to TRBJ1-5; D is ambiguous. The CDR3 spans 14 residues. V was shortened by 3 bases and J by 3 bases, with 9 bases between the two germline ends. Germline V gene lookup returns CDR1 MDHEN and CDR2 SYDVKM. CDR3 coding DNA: TGTGCCAGCAGTTTGTTCGATAACAATCAGCCCCAGCATTTT. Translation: CASSLFDNNQPQHF.

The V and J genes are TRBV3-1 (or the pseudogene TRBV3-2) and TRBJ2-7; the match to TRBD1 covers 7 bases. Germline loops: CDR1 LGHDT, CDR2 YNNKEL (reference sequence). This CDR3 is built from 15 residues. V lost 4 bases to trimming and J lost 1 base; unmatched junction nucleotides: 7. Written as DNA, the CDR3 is TGTGCCAGCAGCCGCCACCCGGGACAGTCCTACGAGCAGTACTTC. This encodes CASSRHPGQSYEQYF.

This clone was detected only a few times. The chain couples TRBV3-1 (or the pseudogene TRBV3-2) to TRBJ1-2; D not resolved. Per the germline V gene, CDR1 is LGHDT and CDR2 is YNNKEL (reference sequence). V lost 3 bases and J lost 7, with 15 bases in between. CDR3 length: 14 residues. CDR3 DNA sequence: TGTGCCAGCAGCCAGGATTTGGTAGGCTCTGGCTACACCTTC. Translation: CASSQDLVGSGYTF.

The CDR3 loop reads CASSLSPGLAGGGYTQYF. Here the CDR3 DNA reads TGCGCCAGCAGCTTGTCCCCCGGACTAGCGGGGGGCGGGTATACGCAGTATTTT. The V gene is TRBV5-1, the J gene TRBJ2-3; 14 nucleotides agree with TRBD2. Germline V CDR1 and CDR2: SGHRS, YFSETQ. V trimming: 1 base; J trimming: 7 bases; junction bases outside the gene matches: 11. CDR3 length: 18 amino acids.

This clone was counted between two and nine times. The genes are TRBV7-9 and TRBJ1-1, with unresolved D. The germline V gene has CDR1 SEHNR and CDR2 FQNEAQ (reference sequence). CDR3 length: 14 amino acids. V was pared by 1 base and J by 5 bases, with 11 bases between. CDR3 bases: TGTGCCAGCAGCTTAGTTATGGGTGGGACTGAAGCTTTCTTT. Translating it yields CASSLVMGGTEAFF.

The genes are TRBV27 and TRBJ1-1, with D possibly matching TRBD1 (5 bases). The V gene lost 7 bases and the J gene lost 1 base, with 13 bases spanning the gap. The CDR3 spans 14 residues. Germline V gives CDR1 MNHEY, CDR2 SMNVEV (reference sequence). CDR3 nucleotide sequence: TGTGCCAGCACCCCCGGTGGGGGGAACACTGAAGCTTTCTTT. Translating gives CASTPGGGNTEAFF.

CDR3 DNA: TGTGCCAGCAGCCCCGGACACCAGCCTAGTGAGCAGTTCTTC. Translating gives CASSPGHQPSEQFF. The chain is built from TRBV11-3 and TRBJ2-1; D is possibly TRBD1 (5 bases). Germline CDR1 and CDR2: SGHNT and YENEEA. CDR3 length equals 14 residues. Trimming shortened V by 5 bases and J by 9 bases, and 17 bases separated the two germline ends. The full variable domain, completed using reference TRBV11-3 and TRBJ2-1, is EAGVVQSPRYKIIEKKQPVAFWCNPISGHNTLYWYLQNLGQGPELLIRYENEEAVDDSQLPKDRFSAERLKGVDSTLKIQPAELGDSAVYLCASSPGHQPSEQFFGPGTRLTVL.

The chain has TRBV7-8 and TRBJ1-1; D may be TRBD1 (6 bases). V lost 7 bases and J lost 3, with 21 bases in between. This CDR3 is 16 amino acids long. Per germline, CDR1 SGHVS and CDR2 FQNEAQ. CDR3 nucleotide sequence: TGTGCCAGCACCCTGACAGGACCAGGGCGTGACACTGAAGCTTTCTTT. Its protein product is CASTLTGPGRDTEAFF.

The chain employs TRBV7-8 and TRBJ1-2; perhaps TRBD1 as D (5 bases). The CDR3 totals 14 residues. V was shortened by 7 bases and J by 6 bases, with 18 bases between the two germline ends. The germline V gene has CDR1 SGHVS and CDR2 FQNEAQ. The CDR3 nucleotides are TGTGCCAGCACGCCCGGGGGAAATAGGCATGGCTACACCTTC. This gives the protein CASTPGGNRHGYTF.

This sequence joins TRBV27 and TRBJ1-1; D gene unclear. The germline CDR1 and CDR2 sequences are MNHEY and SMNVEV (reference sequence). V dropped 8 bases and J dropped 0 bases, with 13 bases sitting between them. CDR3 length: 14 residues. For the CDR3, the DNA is TGTGCCAGCTTTCCCGACACGGTGAACACTGAAGCTTTCTTT. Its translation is CASFPDTVNTEAFF.

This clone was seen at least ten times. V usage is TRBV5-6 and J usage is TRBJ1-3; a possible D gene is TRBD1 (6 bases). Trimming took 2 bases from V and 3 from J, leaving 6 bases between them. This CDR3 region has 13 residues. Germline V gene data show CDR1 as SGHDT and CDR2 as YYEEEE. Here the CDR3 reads CASSLQGGNTIYF. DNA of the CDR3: TGTGCCAGCAGCTTACAGGGTGGAAACACCATATATTTT.

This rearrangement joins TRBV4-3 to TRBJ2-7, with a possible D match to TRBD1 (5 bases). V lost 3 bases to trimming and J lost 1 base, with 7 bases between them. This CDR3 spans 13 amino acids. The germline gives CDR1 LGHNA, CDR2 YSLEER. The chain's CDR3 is CASSHRQSYEQYF. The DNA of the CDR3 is TGCGCCAGCAGCCACCGACAGTCCTACGAGCAGTACTTC.

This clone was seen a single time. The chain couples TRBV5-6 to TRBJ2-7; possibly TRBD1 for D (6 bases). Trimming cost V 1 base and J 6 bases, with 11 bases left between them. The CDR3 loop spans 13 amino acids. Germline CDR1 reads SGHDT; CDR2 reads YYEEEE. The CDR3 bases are TGTGCCAGCAGCTTGAGGACAGCTTCCGAGCAGTACTTC. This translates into CASSLRTASEQYF.

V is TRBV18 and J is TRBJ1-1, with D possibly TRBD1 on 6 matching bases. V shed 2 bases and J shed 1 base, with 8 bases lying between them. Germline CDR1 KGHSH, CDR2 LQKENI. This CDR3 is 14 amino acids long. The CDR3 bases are TGTGCCAGCTCACCAATGGGGGCGAACACTGAAGCTTTCTTT. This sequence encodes CASSPMGANTEAFF.

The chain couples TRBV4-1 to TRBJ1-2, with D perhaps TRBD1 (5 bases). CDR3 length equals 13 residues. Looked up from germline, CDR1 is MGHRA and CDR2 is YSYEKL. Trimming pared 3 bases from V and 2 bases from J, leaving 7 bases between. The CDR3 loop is CASSQTVNYGYTF. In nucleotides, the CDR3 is TGCGCCAGCAGCCAGACAGTGAACTATGGCTACACCTTC.

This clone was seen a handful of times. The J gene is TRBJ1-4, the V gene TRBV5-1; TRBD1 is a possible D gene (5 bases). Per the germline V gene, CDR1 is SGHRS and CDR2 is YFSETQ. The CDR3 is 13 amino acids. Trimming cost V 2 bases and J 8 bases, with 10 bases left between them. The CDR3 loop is CASSFDKGEKLFF. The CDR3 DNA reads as TGCGCCAGCAGCTTCGACAAGGGGGAAAAACTGTTTTTT. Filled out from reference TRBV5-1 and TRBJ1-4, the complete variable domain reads KAGVTQTPRYLIKTRGQQVTLSCSPISGHRSVSWYQQTPGQGLQFLFEYFSETQRNKGNFPGRFSGRQFSNSRSEMNVSTLELGDSALYLCASSFDKGEKLFFGSGTQLSVL.

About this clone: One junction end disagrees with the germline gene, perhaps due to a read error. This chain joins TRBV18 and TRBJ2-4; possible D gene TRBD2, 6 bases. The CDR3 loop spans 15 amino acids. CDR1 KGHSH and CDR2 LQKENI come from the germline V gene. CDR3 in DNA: TGTGCCAGCTCACTCGGCGGGGAATCCAAAGACATTCAGTACTTC. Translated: CASSLGGESKDIQYF.

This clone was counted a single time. Here the CDR3 reads CASSLIPENQPQHF. The CDR3 nucleotides are TGCGCCAGCAGCTTGATTCCAGAAAATCAGCCCCAGCATTTT. The rearrangement uses TRBV5-1 and TRBJ1-5; D is unclear. The germline CDR1 and CDR2 sequences are SGHRS and YFSETQ. Trimming removed 1 base at V and 4 bases at J, with 9 bases between. CDR3 length: 14 amino acids.

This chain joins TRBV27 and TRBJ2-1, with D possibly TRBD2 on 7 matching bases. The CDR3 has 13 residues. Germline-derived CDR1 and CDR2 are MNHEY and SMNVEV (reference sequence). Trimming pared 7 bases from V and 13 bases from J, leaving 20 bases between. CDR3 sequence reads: CASTPLGGASQFF. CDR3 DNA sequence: TGTGCCAGCACCCCCCTGGGGGGGGCGTCACAGTTCTTC.